One and the same sample provided the 31 T cell receptor beta chains below, sequenced in a study of CDR3 diversity in severe acne. TCRdb called the PCR reads again in MiXCR, with one record for every CDR3 protein. Here the sample spans about 76,000 distinct CDR3 sequences, 51% being singletons. Sequenced input: blood. The receptors were sampled from a male donor in good health, without acne.

In regard to this clonotype: Without the conserved terminal phenylalanine or tryptophan, this CDR3 likely stems from a read error. This chain connects TRBV18 to TRBJ1-4; weak D call: TRBD1 (6 bases). CDR3 length: 17 amino acids. Germline V gives CDR1 KGHSH, CDR2 LQKENI. Trimming pared 3 bases from V and 0 bases from J, leaving 14 bases between. CDR3 sequence: CASSPQGQIATNEKLFS. The CDR3 coding sequence is TGTGCCAGCTCACCCCAAGGACAGATAGCAACTAATGAAAAACTGTTTTCT.

The V gene is TRBV7-9, the J gene TRBJ2-1; D is unclear. CDR1 SEHNR and CDR2 FQNEAQ come from the germline V gene (reference sequence). The CDR3 covers 17 residues. The V and J ends lost 1 base and 0 bases respectively, with 13 bases between them. The CDR3 here is CASSLGRILSSYNEQFF. CDR3 DNA sequence: TGTGCCAGCAGCTTAGGACGGATCCTTAGCTCCTACAATGAGCAGTTCTTC.

V gene TRBV20-1 combines with J gene TRBJ2-7, with 10 bases that match TRBD1. Germline-derived CDR1 and CDR2 are DFQATT and SNEGSKA (reference sequence). V shed 0 bases and J 7 bases; nucleotides not matched to a gene: 9. The CDR3 totals 15 residues. Here the CDR3 reads CSARDQGQGLREQYF. CDR3 sequence (DNA): TGCAGTGCTAGAGATCAGGGACAGGGGTTGAGGGAGCAGTACTTC.

This clonotype has more than one count but fewer than ten. The chain carries TRBV29-1 and TRBJ1-2; D is ambiguous. The CDR3 has 11 amino acids. V was shortened by 2 bases and J by 8 bases, with 9 bases between the two germline ends. CDR1 and CDR2 (germline): SQVTM, ANQGSEA. The CDR3 nucleotides are TGCAGCGTTGAACCCCAGAGGGGCTACACCTTC. It specifies CSVEPQRGYTF.

In this sample, this clonotype turned up many times. The genes are TRBV6-5 and TRBJ2-3, with TRBD1 matching over 7 bases. The V and J ends lost 2 bases and 2 bases, in that order; junction bases with no gene match: 4. The CDR3 runs 15 residues. Per germline, CDR1 MNHEY and CDR2 SVGAGI. The CDR3 DNA reads as TGTGCCAGCAGTTACACAGGGGCCAACACAGATACGCAGTATTTT. Protein: CASSYTGANTDTQYF.

The genes are TRBV24-1 and TRBJ2-5; TRBD1 agrees at 8 bases. V was pared by 1 base and J by 3 bases, with 12 bases of the junction left unmatched. This CDR3 region has 18 residues. Germline loops: CDR1 KGHDR, CDR2 SFDVKD. CDR3 amino acids: CATSDFRQGADNEETQYF. The CDR3 DNA reads as TGTGCCACCAGTGATTTCAGGCAGGGGGCGGACAATGAAGAGACCCAGTACTTC.

This clonotype is judged medium-sized. CDR3 loop: CSASGGMRTDTQYF. In DNA, the CDR3 is TGCAGTGCTAGCGGCGGGATGAGGACAGATACGCAGTATTTT. The rearrangement links TRBV20-1 to TRBJ2-3; a possible D gene is TRBD2 (6 bases). Deletions cut 3 bases from V and 3 bases from J, with 13 bases between. The CDR3 runs 14 residues. CDR1 and CDR2 (germline): DFQATT, SNEGSKA (reference sequence).

Points on this clonotype: Its ends do not fully match the called genes, so a read error is possible. CDR3 loop: CAGSLVTVDQQHF. CDR3 bases: TGTGCCGGCAGCTTAGTGACAGTTGATCAGCAGCACTTC. The chain uses TRBV7-9 and TRBJ2-7; possible D gene TRBD1, 5 bases. The CDR3 spans 13 residues. Germline-derived CDR1 and CDR2 are SEHNR and FQNEAQ (reference sequence).

CDR3 sequence (DNA): TGCAGTGCCCCGAACCGTGCTAGCGGGAGCTCCTACGAGCAGTACTTC. Amino acids: CSAPNRASGSSYEQYF. This chain connects TRBV20-1 to TRBJ2-7; the match to TRBD2 covers 10 bases. With 6 bases clipped from V and 0 bases from J, the junction kept 11 bases outside the gene matches. CDR3 length equals 16 residues. CDR1 is DFQATT and CDR2 is SNEGSKA in the germline V gene (reference sequence).

This clonotype was picked up many times. The chain links TRBV9 to TRBJ2-3; the match to TRBD2 covers 7 bases. Trimming at V came to 0 bases and at J to 4 bases, leaving 14 bases not matched to a gene. The CDR3 is made up of 18 amino acids. CDR1 and CDR2 (germline): SGDLS, YYNGEE. The CDR3 is CASSVVGGSGFVADTQYF. CDR3 bases: TGTGCCAGCAGCGTAGTGGGGGGGAGCGGGTTTGTGGCAGATACGCAGTATTTT.

This chain uses TRBV20-1 with TRBJ2-1; TRBD2 is a possible D gene (6 bases). Germline CDR1 is DFQATT and CDR2 is SNEGSKA (reference sequence). The CDR3 is 14 amino acids. CDR3 sequence (DNA): TGCAGATACCCCGGGGGAAGCTCCTACAATGAGCAGTTCTTC. Its translation: CRYPGGSSYNEQFF.

This clonotype was detected many times. J is TRBJ2-3 and V is TRBV18; TRBD1 matches 7 bases. Germline CDR1 and CDR2: KGHSH and LQKENI. This CDR3 has 13 amino acids. With V trimmed by 3 bases and J by 4 bases, 1 base remained unmatched. In DNA form, the CDR3 reads TGTGCCAGCTCACCGACAGGGTCAGATACGCAGTATTTT. Encoded protein: CASSPTGSDTQYF.

The J gene is TRBJ1-4, the V gene TRBV29-1; a possible D gene is TRBD1 (5 bases). Germline V gene data show CDR1 as SQVTM and CDR2 as ANQGSEA. Trimming took off 3 bases at V and 6 bases at J, with 11 bases between the two ends. The CDR3 is 13 residues long. The CDR3 loop reads CSVEGGGDEKLFF. For the CDR3, the DNA is TGCAGCGTTGAGGGGGGGGGGGATGAAAAACTGTTTTTT.

V and J are TRBV2 and TRBJ2-7; the D gene is possibly TRBD1 (6 bases). The J call may not be correct, given that the DNA end is closer to TRBJ2-1. Germline loops: CDR1 SNHLY, CDR2 FYNNEI. The CDR3 runs 13 residues. CDR3 amino acids: CASSVEGVAEQFF. CDR3 sequence (DNA): TGTGCCAGCAGCGTAGAGGGGGTCGCTGAGCAGTTCTTC.

Note on this clonotype: This may arise from a read error, as a much more abundant clone is one base away. The chain is built from TRBV10-3 and TRBJ2-7; weak D call: TRBD2 (6 bases). CDR1 and CDR2 from the germline V gene are ENHRY and SYGVKD. With 10 bases removed from V and 5 bases from J, the gap between germline ends came to 15 bases. CDR3 length: 12 amino acids. The CDR3 DNA follows: TGTGCCACCGGGACTGGTGTGCACGAGCAGTACTTC. Translation gives CATGTGVHEQYF.

The table lists this clonotype with many counts. The gene calls are TRBV29-1 and TRBJ2-7, with 7 bases lining up with TRBD2. The germline gives CDR1 SQVTM, CDR2 ANQGSEA. V lost 1 base and J lost 1; bases outside the gene matches: 7. The CDR3 loop spans 15 amino acids. The DNA of the CDR3 is TGCAGCGTTGAAGGGGCTAGCGGTGGATCCTACGAGCAGTACTTC. This sequence encodes CSVEGASGGSYEQYF.

This chain joins TRBV20-1 and TRBJ2-7, with 13 nucleotides matching TRBD2. The CDR3 extends over 16 amino acids. V lost 5 bases to trimming and J lost 1 base; unmatched junction nucleotides: 8. Germline assignment: CDR1 DFQATT and CDR2 SNEGSKA (reference sequence). Written as DNA, the CDR3 is TGCAGTGCTCCGTTAGCGACTAGCGGGAGGTCCTACGAGCAGTACTTC. Translation gives CSAPLATSGRSYEQYF.

The gene calls are TRBV15 and TRBJ2-7; TRBD2 matches at 7 bases. Unmatched junction bases numbered 5, after V lost 0 bases and J lost 0 bases. Germline assignment: CDR1 LNHNV and CDR2 YYDKDF (reference sequence). The CDR3 covers 16 residues. The CDR3, as DNA: TGTGCCACCAGCAGAGAGGGGGAGGGCAGCTCCTACGAGCAGTACTTC. Amino acid sequence: CATSREGEGSSYEQYF.

This chain uses TRBV7-6 with TRBJ2-1; 8 bases align to TRBD2. CDR1 SGHVS and CDR2 FNYEAQ come from the germline V gene. The V segment lost 8 bases and the J segment 6 bases; nucleotides outside the gene matches: 6. This CDR3 spans 13 amino acids. CDR3 DNA sequence: TGTGCCAGCGCCGGGGGGGCTGCCAATGAGCAGTTCTTC. Its translation: CASAGGAANEQFF.

This sequence joins TRBV7-6 and TRBJ2-7, with 8 bases fitting TRBD1. The CDR3 spans 15 residues. Germline V gives CDR1 SGHVS, CDR2 FNYEAQ. After removal of 8 bases from V and 1 base from J, the junction contained 10 bases not matched to a gene. This CDR3 reads CASSRTGKYSYEQYF. DNA for the CDR3: TGTGCCAGCTCCCGGACAGGGAAATATTCCTACGAGCAGTACTTC.

On this clonotype itself: A read error is possible here, since a much larger clone lies one base away. The chain is built from TRBV2 and TRBJ1-2, with TRBD1 matching 9 bases. After removal of 4 bases from V and 7 bases from J, the junction contained 10 bases not matched to a gene. Germline values: CDR1 SNHLY, CDR2 FYNNEI. The length of the CDR3 is 15 residues. CDR3 residues: CASSGDRDPSCGYTF. CDR3 bases: TGTGCCAGCAGTGGGGACAGGGATCCGTCCTGTGGCTACACCTTC. The variable domain in full, completed from reference TRBV2 and TRBJ1-2, reads EPEVTQTPSHQVTQMGQEVILRCVPISNHLYFYWYRQILGQKVEFLVSFYNNEISEKSEIFDDQFSVERPDGSNFTLKIRSTKLEDSAMYFCASSGDRDPSCGYTFGSGTRLTVV.

The V call is TRBV5-1, the J call TRBJ2-3, with 13 bases matching TRBD2. J lost 0 bases, V lost 3 bases, and 7 bases had no gene match. This CDR3 comprises 18 residues. Germline V gene data show CDR1 as SGHRS and CDR2 as YFSETQ. Here the CDR3 DNA reads TGCGCCAGCAGCTACGGGACTAGCGGGGAGTATAGCACAGATACGCAGTATTTT. As protein: CASSYGTSGEYSTDTQYF. The full variable domain, completed using reference TRBV5-1 and TRBJ2-3, is KAGVTQTPRYLIKTRGQQVTLSCSPISGHRSVSWYQQTPGQGLQFLFEYFSETQRNKGNFPGRFSGRQFSNSRSEMNVSTLELGDSALYLCASSYGTSGEYSTDTQYFGPGTRLTVL.

This clonotype was seen many times. This chain joins TRBV6-1 and TRBJ2-7, with a weak D call TRBD2 (5 bases). The CDR3 has 15 amino acids. Trimming took off 1 base at V and 0 bases at J, with 10 bases between the two ends. Germline V gene sequence: CDR1 MNHNS, CDR2 SASEGT. CDR3 nucleotide sequence: TGTGCCAGCAGTGAAGGGGAGACCCCCTCCTACGAGCAGTACTTC. Translation: CASSEGETPSYEQYF.

The chain has TRBV29-1 and TRBJ1-5, with 10 bases matching TRBD1. Germline V CDR1 and CDR2: SQVTM, ANQGSEA. Trimming removed 7 bases from V and 5 bases from J; junction bases left unmatched: 8. The CDR3 contains 14 residues. The CDR3 sequence is CSARTGGIDQPQHF. For the CDR3, the DNA is TGCAGCGCACGGACAGGGGGAATCGATCAGCCCCAGCATTTT.

This clonotype has ten or more counts. The V and J genes are TRBV5-1 and TRBJ2-3; 8 bases fit TRBD2. CDR1 is SGHRS, CDR2 YFSETQ, per germline. There are 15 residues in the CDR3. V lost 0 bases to trimming and J lost 2 bases; unmatched junction nucleotides: 2. The CDR3 loop is CASSLGGGSTDTQYF. Written as DNA, the CDR3 is TGCGCCAGCAGCTTGGGCGGGGGGTCCACAGATACGCAGTATTTT.

Many counts were recorded for this clonotype. This chain joins TRBV5-8 and TRBJ2-2; 9 bases agree with TRBD1. CDR1 and CDR2 (germline): SGHTS, YDEGEE. This CDR3 has 16 amino acids. J was trimmed by 5 bases and V by 2 bases; bases with no gene match: 7. Written as DNA, the CDR3 is TGTGCCAGCAGCTTAAGGGACAGGGTACGTACCGGGGAGCTGTTTTTT. Residues: CASSLRDRVRTGELFF.

Only a few counts were recorded for this clonotype. V usage is TRBV2 and J usage is TRBJ1-2, with no clear D. Germline CDR1 SNHLY, CDR2 FYNNEI. The CDR3 is 14 residues long. V was shortened by 8 bases and J by 0 bases, with 13 bases between the two germline ends. CDR3 sequence (DNA): TGTGCCAGCGCGTTGCAGCAGGCTAACTATGGCTACACCTTC. Protein: CASALQQANYGYTF.

The J gene is TRBJ1-5, the V gene TRBV25-1, with a tentative D call TRBD1 (5 bases). Germline-derived CDR1 and CDR2 are MGHDK and SYGVNS. V was shortened by 6 bases and J by 5 bases, with 14 bases between the two germline ends. This CDR3 spans 14 amino acids. This CDR3 is CASSARVVYQPQHF. The CDR3 DNA reads TGTGCCAGCAGCGCCAGGGTTGTTTATCAGCCCCAGCATTTT.

V gene TRBV4-2 combines with J gene TRBJ2-1; 8 bases are a match to TRBD1. CDR3 length: 15 residues. The trim removed 8 bases at V and 4 bases at J, leaving 10 bases unmatched. In germline, CDR1 is LGHNA, CDR2 YNFKEQ. CDR3 sequence (DNA): TGTGCCAGCCAAGCTGGACAGGGAGCATACAATGAGCAGTTCTTC. Residues: CASQAGQGAYNEQFF.

The chain employs TRBV6-1 and TRBJ2-3; D tentatively fits TRBD1 or TRBD2 (5 bases each). There are 15 residues in the CDR3. Trimming pared 2 bases from V and 11 bases from J, leaving 20 bases between. CDR1 and CDR2 from the germline V gene are MNHNS and SASEGT. The CDR3 DNA follows: TGTGCCAGCAGTGAAAATTGGGTGTTGGGGGATGAGCAGTATTTT. This codes for CASSENWVLGDEQYF.

The chain combines TRBV7-2 with TRBJ2-2, with D perhaps matching TRBD2 (5 bases). The CDR3 is 12 amino acids. CDR1 SGHTA and CDR2 FQGNSA come from the germline V gene. V was clipped by 7 bases and J by 5 bases, with 8 bases between them. DNA of the CDR3: TGTGCCAGCACCTCGGGGACCGGGGAGCTGTTTTTT. Translating it yields CASTSGTGELFF.